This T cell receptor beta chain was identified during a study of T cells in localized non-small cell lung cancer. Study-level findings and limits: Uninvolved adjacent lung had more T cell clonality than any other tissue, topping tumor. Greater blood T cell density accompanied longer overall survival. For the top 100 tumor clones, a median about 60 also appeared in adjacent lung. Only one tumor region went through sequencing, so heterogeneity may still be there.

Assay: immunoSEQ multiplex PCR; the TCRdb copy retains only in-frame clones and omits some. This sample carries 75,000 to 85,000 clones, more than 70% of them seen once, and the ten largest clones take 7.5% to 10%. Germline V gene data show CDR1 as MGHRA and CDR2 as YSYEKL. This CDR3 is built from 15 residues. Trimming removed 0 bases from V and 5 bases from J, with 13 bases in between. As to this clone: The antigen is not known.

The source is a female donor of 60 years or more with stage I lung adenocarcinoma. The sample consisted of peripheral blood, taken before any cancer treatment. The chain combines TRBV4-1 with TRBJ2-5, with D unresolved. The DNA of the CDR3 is TGCGCCAGCAGCCAAGATGTAGGGATTTGGGAGACCCAGTACTTC. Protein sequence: CASSQDVGIWETQYF.